This T cell receptor (beta chain) emerged from a study of CD8 T cells in ankylosing spondylitis. Study-level points and caveats: In reactive arthritis synovial fluid and blood, some motif variants had been reported before.

V was trimmed by 3 bases and J by 3 bases, leaving 11 bases between them. The CDR3 sequence is 14 residues long. This clonotype has a count of ten or more. The antigen remains undetermined. In TCRdb, the 5' RACE reads were re-called with MiXCR into one record per CDR3 protein. Among about 340,000 distinct CDR3 sequences listed, 14% to 15% were seen once. Sequences were obtained from blood, either unsorted or a sorted T cell fraction (not recorded which). The chain has TRBV12-3 or TRBV12-4 and TRBJ1-1; the D is unclear. The sequence derives from a male donor with ankylosing spondylitis or in good health (not recorded which). The CDR3 here is CASSFRGSDTEAFF. The CDR3 DNA follows: TGTGCCAGCAGTTTCCGAGGGTCGGACACTGAAGCTTTCTTT.